These T cell receptor beta chains were read from a single sample in a study of blood T cell repertoires in COVID-19. The assay was immunoSEQ multiplex PCR, and TCRdb's table has in-frame clones only and misses some. The sample lists 130,000 or so clones; 65% to 90% were seen once. Sample: peripheral blood. The source is a human donor in a cohort sampled during active COVID-19. Both conserved end residues are part of each CDR3. Fields, in order: J gene, V gene, CDR3 protein.

>TRBJ1-1|TRBV5-1
CASSLGALLPTEAFF
>TRBJ2-7|TRBV4-1
CASRQGLAASGSSEQYF
>TRBJ2-5|TRBV5-5
CASSRTSGVQETQYF
>TRBJ2-7|TRBV28
CASSIFSGGNEQYF
>TRBJ2-7|TRBV9
CASSRGGGSRSYEQYF
>TRBJ1-2|TRBV7-2
CASSLAVAATNYGYTF
>TRBJ2-3|TRBV5-1
CASRVPRGDTQYF
>TRBJ2-1|TRBV15
CATSRDRLNRREQFF
>TRBJ1-3|TRBV7-8
CASSLAGTGAGNTIYF
>TRBJ2-1|TRBV7-6
CASSSGLAGREDEQFF
>TRBJ1-3|TRBV11-2
CASSLQADSGNTIYF